This T cell receptor beta chain originates from a study of shared clonotypes between healthy human individuals (dated by TCRdb to between 2020 and 2021). Turning to the overall study: The cohort included three men and a couple of women between 18 and 49 years of age. Leukapheresis yielded between about 0.85 and 10 billion PBMCs per donor. To increase sequencing depth and limit assay-specific biases, different laboratories used diverse techniques to prepare libraries and sequence TCR repertoires. Blood TCR repertoires of a handful of healthy adults were deeply sequenced to estimate repertoire size and the extent of clonotype sharing between individuals. What the study reported, not specific to this receptor: Only blood was sampled, and tissue TCR repertoires likely differ from those in blood. Pairwise subsampling indicated that sequencing depth was expected to affect the degree of clonotype sharing among donors. The genetic and exposure-history diversity represented was limited by the small number of donors.

Using the deep immunoSEQ assay, multiplex PCR amplified TCR CDR3 regions from genomic DNA. Extracted genomic DNA from each cell subset was spread evenly across all wells of several immunoSEQ 96-well plates, with each plate serving as a replicate. For unsorted PBMC, around 300 ng genomic DNA, equal to around 30,000 T cell genomes, was loaded into each replicate PCR. Ten immunoSEQ deep assay plates were used to sequence unsorted PBMC genomic DNA. The purified libraries were quantified using a Qubit 3.0 fluorometer, sized with a Bioanalyzer 2100, and then quantified again using the KAPA Library Quantification kit. Every immunoSEQ 96-well plate was sequenced on a separate single-read 150-cycle Illumina NextSeq 550 flow cell. The source study handled its data this way. The immunoSEQ output contained only junctional sequences without quality scores, so filtering could not match that applied to full-length reads. Sequences were annotated with PyIR, a Python wrapper for IgBLAST v1.9, using IMGT germline references to assign V/J genes and CDR3. Reads with weak V/J assignments (E-value above 1e-6), missing CDR3, stop codons, out-of-frame junctions, or ambiguous translated residues were removed. V3J clonotypes were defined as sequences sharing the same inferred V gene, J gene, and CDR3 amino acid sequence. Percentage overlap between repertoires was computed as shared unique clonotypes divided by the size of the smaller repertoire. Richness of each repertoire was evaluated using RTK rarefaction, the Chao1 estimator, and Recon v2.1 estimates of unobserved clonotypes. In TCRdb, the immuneACCESS table is reduced to in-frame sequences with V and J assigned. These tables do not hold every clone; where another copy was compared, an unresolved V gene accounts for under half, and the others remain unexplained. Clone size and the V and J calls come from that table; the DNA yielded D and trimming. For this sample there are hundreds of thousands of clones; around 78% appear just once. Of the sample, more than 10% is held by the ten largest clones.

The germline V end is reduced by 3 bases and the J end by 1 base; junction bases left unmatched: 4. Per the germline V gene, SGHRS is the CDR1 and YFSETQ is the CDR2. The CDR3 runs 14 amino acids, cysteine and phenylalanine included. Solely the CDR3 DNA is kept, with 42 bases framed from the first base. The donors were healthy, HIV-negative adults who had no recently reported acute infections or vaccinations. All donors were Caucasian adults living in Nashville, Tennessee, USA. For unsorted samples, around 85 million PBMCs were counted, and genomic DNA was extracted using the QIAamp DNA Blood Mini kit. Blood was obtained by leukapheresis, after which PBMCs were separated by Ficoll-Histopaque density gradient centrifugation and cryopreserved in liquid nitrogen vapor phase. Regarding this clone: This receptor's antigen is unknown. No clone much larger than this one lies a single base away; base qualities are absent.

The chain uses TRBV5-1 and TRBJ2-7; 7 junctional bases match TRBD2. The material sequenced was PBMCs. The clonotype was recovered from a middle-aged woman in good health. Some clones in this sample may be carry-over from other donors' samples. The CDR3 corresponds to CASSSTSASYEQYF. The nucleotides read TGCGCCAGCAGCTCAACTAGCGCGTCCTACGAGCAGTACTTC.